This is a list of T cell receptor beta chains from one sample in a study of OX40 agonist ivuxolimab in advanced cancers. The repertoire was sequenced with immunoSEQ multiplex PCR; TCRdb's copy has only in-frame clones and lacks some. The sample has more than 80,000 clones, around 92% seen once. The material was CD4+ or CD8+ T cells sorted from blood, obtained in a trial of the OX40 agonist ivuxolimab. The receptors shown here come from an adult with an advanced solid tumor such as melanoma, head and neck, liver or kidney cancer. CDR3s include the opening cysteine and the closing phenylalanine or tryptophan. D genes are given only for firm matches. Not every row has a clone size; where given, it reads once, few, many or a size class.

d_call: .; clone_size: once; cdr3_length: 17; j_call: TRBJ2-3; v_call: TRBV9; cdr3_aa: CASSAGRGGSVVDTQYF; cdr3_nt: TGTGCCAGCAGCGCTGGACGGGGAGGATCGGTTGTTGATACGCAGTATTTT
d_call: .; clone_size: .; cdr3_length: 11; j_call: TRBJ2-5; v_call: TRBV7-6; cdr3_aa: CASSYQETQYF; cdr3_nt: TGTGCCAGCAGCTACCAAGAGACCCAGTACTTC
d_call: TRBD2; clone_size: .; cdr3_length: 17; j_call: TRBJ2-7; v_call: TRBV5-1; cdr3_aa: CASSLGLAEGAYYEQYF; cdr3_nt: TGCGCCAGCAGCTTGGGACTAGCGGAGGGCGCTTACTACGAGCAGTACTTC
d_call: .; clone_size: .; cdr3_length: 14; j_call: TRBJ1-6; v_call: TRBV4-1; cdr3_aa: CASSQWANYSPLHF; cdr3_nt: TGCGCCAGCAGCCAATGGGCTAATTATTCACCCCTCCACTTT
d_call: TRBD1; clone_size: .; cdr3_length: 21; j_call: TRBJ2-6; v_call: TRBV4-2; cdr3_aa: CASSQDSGQGGFFSGANVLTF; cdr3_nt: TGTGCCAGCAGCCAAGACTCGGGACAGGGGGGTTTTTTTTCTGGGGCCAACGTCCTGACTTTC
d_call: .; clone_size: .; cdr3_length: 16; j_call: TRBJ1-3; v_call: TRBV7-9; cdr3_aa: CASSLGAGASGNTIYF; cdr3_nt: TGTGCCAGCAGCTTAGGCGCGGGGGCATCTGGAAACACCATATATTTT
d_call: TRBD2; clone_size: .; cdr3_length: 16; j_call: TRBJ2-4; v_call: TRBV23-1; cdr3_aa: CASSREGVPVKNIQYF; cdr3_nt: TGCGCCAGCAGTCGGGAGGGAGTGCCGGTCAAAAACATTCAGTACTTC
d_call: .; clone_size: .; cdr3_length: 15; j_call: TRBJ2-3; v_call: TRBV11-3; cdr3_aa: CASSLYGQGPDTQYF; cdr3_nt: TGTGCCAGCAGCTTATATGGCCAGGGTCCAGATACGCAGTATTTT
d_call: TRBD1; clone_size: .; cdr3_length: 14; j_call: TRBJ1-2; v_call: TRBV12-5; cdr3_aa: CASGRQGVGYGYTF; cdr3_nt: TGTGCTAGTGGTAGACAGGGGGTCGGCTATGGCTACACCTTC
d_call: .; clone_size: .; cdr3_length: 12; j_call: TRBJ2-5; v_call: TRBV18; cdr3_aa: CASSFQMETQYF; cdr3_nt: TGTGCCAGCTCCTTCCAGATGGAGACCCAGTACTTC
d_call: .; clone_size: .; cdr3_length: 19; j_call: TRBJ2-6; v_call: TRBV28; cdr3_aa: CASSLWGGSRGPGANVLTF; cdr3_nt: TGTGCCAGCAGTTTATGGGGGGGCAGCCGAGGACCTGGGGCCAACGTCCTGACTTTC
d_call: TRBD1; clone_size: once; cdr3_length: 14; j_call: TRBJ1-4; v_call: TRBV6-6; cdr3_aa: CASSLQGSQIQLFF; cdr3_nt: TGTGCCAGCAGCCTACAGGGGTCCCAGATCCAACTGTTTTTT
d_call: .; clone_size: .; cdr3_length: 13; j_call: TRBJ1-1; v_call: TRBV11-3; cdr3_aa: CASSLAGNTEAFF; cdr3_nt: TGTGCCAGCAGCTTAGCAGGGAACACTGAAGCTTTCTTT
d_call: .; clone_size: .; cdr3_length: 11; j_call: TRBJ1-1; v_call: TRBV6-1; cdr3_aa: CASSYAREAFF; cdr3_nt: TGTGCCAGCAGTTACGCCAGGGAAGCTTTCTTT
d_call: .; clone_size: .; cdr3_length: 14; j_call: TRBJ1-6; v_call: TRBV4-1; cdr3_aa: CASSQDGARLPLHF; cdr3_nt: TGCGCCAGCAGCCAAGATGGGGCCCGACTACCCCTCCACTTT